A single sample gave rise to the 12 T cell receptor beta chains below, sequenced in a study of blood T cells in healthy people across ages. It was with a sample-barcoded 5' primer and a J-beta primer mix that a second PCR of roughly 6 to 12 cycles was run. TCRdb re-analysed the 5' RACE reads in MiXCR, keeping a single row per CDR3 protein. The sample has 550,000 to 700,000 distinct CDR3 sequences, about 25% seen once. Sequencing was done on a sample of blood. These receptors were collected from a woman aged 65 to 85 in good health.

Only a few counts were recorded for this clonotype. This chain connects TRBV29-1 to TRBJ2-5, with 8 positions matching TRBD2. Near its end, the DNA agrees better with TRBJ2-7, so the J call may be wrong. The germline gives CDR1 SQVTM, CDR2 ANQGSEA. CDR3 size: 12 residues. CDR3 coding DNA: TGCAGTGTAACGAGCGGGGGCTACGAGCAGTACTTC. This codes for CSVTSGGYEQYF.

This clonotype was counted many times. The chain couples TRBV29-1 to TRBJ2-5; 9 bases match TRBD1. CDR1 is SQVTM and CDR2 is ANQGSEA in the germline V gene. V shed 5 bases and J 4 bases; nucleotides not matched to a gene: 2. The CDR3 has 12 amino acids. CDR3 region: CSVTGGGETQYF. As DNA, the CDR3 is TGCAGCGTTACAGGGGGCGGAGAGACCCAGTACTTC.

This clonotype was counted between two and nine times. The chain recombines TRBV30 with TRBJ2-5; the match to TRBD2 covers 7 bases. The end of the DNA aligns better with TRBJ2-1, so the J call may be wrong. The CDR3 is made up of 12 amino acids. CDR1 is GTSNPN and CDR2 is SVGIG in the germline V gene (reference sequence). This CDR3 reads CAWRISGNEQFF. The CDR3 coding sequence is TGTGCCTGGAGGATTAGCGGGAATGAGCAGTTCTTC.

This clonotype was counted only a few times. V is TRBV29-1 and J is TRBJ1-4; 7 bases align to TRBD1. The junction had 11 bases not matched to a gene; V was cut back by 7 bases and J by 6 bases. CDR3 length: 14 residues. Germline CDR1 SQVTM, CDR2 ANQGSEA. The CDR3 nucleotides are TGCAGCGCTCGACAGGGTTATTCGGATGAAAAACTGTTTTTT. It specifies CSARQGYSDEKLFF.

This chain joins TRBV7-2 and TRBJ1-6; no clear D. The CDR3 has 13 residues. CDR1 SGHTA and CDR2 FQGNSA come from the germline V gene. Trimming removed 5 bases at V and 8 bases at J, with 10 bases between. The CDR3 spells CASSTDTHSPLHF. Here the CDR3 DNA reads TGTGCCAGCAGCACCGACACACATTCACCCCTCCACTTT.

The J gene is TRBJ1-1, the V gene TRBV29-1; 9 bases agree with TRBD1. The CDR3 loop spans 13 amino acids. Trimming at V came to 7 bases and at J to 5 bases, leaving 8 bases not matched to a gene. Germline lookup yields CDR1 SQVTM and CDR2 ANQGSEA. The CDR3 DNA follows: TGCAGCGCTCAGACAGGGGGAGGAACTGAAGCTTTCTTT. This sequence encodes CSAQTGGGTEAFF. Full variable domain (remainder filled in from reference TRBV29-1 and TRBJ1-1): SAVISQKPSRDICQRGTSLTIQCQVDSQVTMMFWYRQQPGQSLTLIATANQGSEATYESGFVIDKFPISRPNLTFSTLTVSNMSPEDSSIYLCSAQTGGGTEAFFGQGTRLTVV.

This chain connects TRBV7-9 to TRBJ1-1; no definite D call. CDR1 and CDR2 from the germline V gene are SEHNR and FQNEAQ (reference sequence). The CDR3 is made up of 13 amino acids. Trimming took off 1 base at V and 3 bases at J, with 6 bases between the two ends. The CDR3 loop reads CASSLDGHTEAFF. As DNA, the CDR3 is TGTGCCAGCAGCTTAGATGGTCACACTGAAGCTTTCTTT.

This clonotype was found a few times. The junction and the germline gene differ at one end; a read error may be behind it. The chain has TRBV7-9 and TRBJ1-2; 7 nucleotides agree with TRBD1. Germline-derived CDR1 and CDR2 are SEHNR and FQNEAQ (reference sequence). This CDR3 is 15 amino acids long. CDR3 sequence (DNA): TGTGCCGGCAGCTTACAAGGGGGCGAAGTATATGGCTACACCTTC. It encodes CAGSLQGGEVYGYTF.

The V and J genes are TRBV20-1 and TRBJ1-1, with D unresolved. Germline CDR1 and CDR2: DFQATT and SNEGSKA (reference sequence). The CDR3 covers 12 residues. V lost 5 bases, J lost 1 base, and 8 bases lay in between. The CDR3 sequence is CSAGSGNTEAFF. CDR3 sequence (DNA): TGCAGTGCTGGATCAGGGAACACTGAAGCTTTCTTT.

This clonotype has a handful of counts. The chain has TRBV20-1 and TRBJ2-1, with TRBD1 identical over 12 bases. The CDR3 sequence is 15 residues long. V dropped 5 bases and J dropped 6; count of bases not matched to a gene: 8. Germline loops: CDR1 DFQATT, CDR2 SNEGSKA (reference sequence). The DNA for the CDR3 is TGCAGTGCTGAACCGGGACAGGGGGCGCGCAATGAGCAGTTCTTC. Encoded protein: CSAEPGQGARNEQFF.

With respect to this clonotype: An end of the junction differs from the germline gene, which may be a read error. This chain links TRBV29-1 with TRBJ2-5; possibly TRBD2 for D (5 bases). In germline, CDR1 is SQVTM, CDR2 ANQGSEA. The CDR3 extends over 13 amino acids. The CDR3 DNA follows: TGCAGCGTTGGGCAGCGGATGCGCGAGACCCACTACTTC. The encoded protein is CSVGQRMRETHYF.

V is TRBV25-1 and J is TRBJ2-3; no definite D call. This CDR3 has 16 residues. Germline loops: CDR1 MGHDK, CDR2 SYGVNS. V lost 1 base and J lost 0, with 11 bases in between. The CDR3 loop reads CASSESGKVSTDTQYF. CDR3 coding DNA: TGTGCCAGCAGTGAATCCGGAAAGGTTAGCACAGATACGCAGTATTTT.